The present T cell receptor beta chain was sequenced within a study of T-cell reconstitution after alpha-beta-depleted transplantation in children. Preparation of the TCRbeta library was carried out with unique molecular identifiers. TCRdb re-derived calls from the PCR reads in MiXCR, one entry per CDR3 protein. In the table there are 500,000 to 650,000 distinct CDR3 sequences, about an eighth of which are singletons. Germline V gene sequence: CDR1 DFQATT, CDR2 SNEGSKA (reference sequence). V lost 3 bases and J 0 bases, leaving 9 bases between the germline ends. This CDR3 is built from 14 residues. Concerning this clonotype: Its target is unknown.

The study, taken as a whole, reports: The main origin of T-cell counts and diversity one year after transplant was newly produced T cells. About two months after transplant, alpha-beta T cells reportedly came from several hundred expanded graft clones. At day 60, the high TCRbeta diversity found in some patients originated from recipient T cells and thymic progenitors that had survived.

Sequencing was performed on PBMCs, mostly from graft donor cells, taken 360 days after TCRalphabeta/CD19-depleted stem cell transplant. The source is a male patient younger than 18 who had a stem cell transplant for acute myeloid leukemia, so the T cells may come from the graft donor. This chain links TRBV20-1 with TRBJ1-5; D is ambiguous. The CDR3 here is CSARGEVSNQPQHF. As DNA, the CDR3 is TGCAGTGCTAGGGGTGAGGTTAGCAATCAGCCCCAGCATTTT.